Listed here is a single T cell receptor beta chain. The V gene end was trimmed by 0 bases and the J gene end by 8 bases; junction bases not matched to a gene: 11. This CDR3 is built from 16 residues. Germline CDR1 SGHRS, CDR2 YFSETQ. The sample is drawn from a study of blood T cell repertoires in COVID-19. Measured with immunoSEQ multiplex PCR; TCRdb has only the in-frame clones, and not every one. The sample has 230,000 or so clones; 85% to 90% are singletons. This TCR came from a woman aged 45-65 years with acute COVID-19. This sequence joins TRBV5-1 and TRBJ2-1; 7 bases are shared with TRBD2. The sequencing sample was made of PBMCs or T cells enriched from blood (not recorded which). The CDR3 spells CASSLAGAGVLDEQFF. The CDR3 nucleotides read TGCGCCAGCAGCTTGGCCGGGGCGGGAGTTTTGGATGAGCAGTTCTTC.